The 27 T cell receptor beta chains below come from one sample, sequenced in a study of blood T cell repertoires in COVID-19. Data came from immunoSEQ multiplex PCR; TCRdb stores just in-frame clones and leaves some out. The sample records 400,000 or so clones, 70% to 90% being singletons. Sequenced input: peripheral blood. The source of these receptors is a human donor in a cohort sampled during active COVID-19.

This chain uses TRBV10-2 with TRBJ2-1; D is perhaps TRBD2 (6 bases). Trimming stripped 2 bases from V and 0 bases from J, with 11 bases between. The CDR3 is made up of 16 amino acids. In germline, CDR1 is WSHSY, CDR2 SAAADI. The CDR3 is CASSEGAGSSYNEQFF. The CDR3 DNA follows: TGCGCCAGCAGTGAGGGGGCGGGGAGCTCCTACAATGAGCAGTTCTTC.

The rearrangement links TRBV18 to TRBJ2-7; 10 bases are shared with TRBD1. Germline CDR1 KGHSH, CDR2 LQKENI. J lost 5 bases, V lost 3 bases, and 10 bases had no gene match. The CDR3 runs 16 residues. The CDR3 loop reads CASSPSGRQGANEQYF. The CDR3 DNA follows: TGTGCCAGCTCACCTTCGGGCCGACAGGGGGCTAACGAGCAGTACTTC.

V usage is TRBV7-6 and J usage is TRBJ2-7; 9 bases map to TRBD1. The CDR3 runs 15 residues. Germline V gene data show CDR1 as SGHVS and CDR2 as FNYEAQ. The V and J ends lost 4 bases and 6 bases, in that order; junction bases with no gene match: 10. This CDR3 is CASSSDPDRGSEQYF. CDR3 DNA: TGTGCCAGCAGCTCGGACCCGGACAGGGGTTCCGAGCAGTACTTC. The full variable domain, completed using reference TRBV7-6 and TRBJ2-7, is GAGVSQSPRYKVTKRGQDVALRCDPISGHVSLYWYRQALGQGPEFLTYFNYEAQQDKSGLPNDRFSAERPEGSISTLTIQRTEQRDSAMYRCASSSDPDRGSEQYFGPGTRLTVT.

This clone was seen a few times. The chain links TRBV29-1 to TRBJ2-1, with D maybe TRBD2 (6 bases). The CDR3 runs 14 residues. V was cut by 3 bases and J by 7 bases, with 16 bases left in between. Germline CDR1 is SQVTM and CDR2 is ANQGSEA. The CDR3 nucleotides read TGCAGCGTTGATCGGGTGGAGCGGGCAAATGAGCAGTTCTTC. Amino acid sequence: CSVDRVERANEQFF.

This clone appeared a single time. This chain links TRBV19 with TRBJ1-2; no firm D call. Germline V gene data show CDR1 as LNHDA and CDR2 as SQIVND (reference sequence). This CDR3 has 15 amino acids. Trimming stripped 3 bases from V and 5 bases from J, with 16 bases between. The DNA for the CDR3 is TGTGCCAGTAGTATTTCCGGGGTAATCGGGTATGGCTACACCTTC. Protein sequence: CASSISGVIGYGYTF.

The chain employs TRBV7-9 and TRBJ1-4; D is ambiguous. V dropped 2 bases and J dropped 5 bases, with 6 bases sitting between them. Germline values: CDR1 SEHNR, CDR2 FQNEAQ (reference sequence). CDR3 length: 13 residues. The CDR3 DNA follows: TGTGCCAGCAGCTTAAGCGGGAATGAAAAACTGTTTTTT. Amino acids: CASSLSGNEKLFF.

CDR3 sequence: CASSASGAHDTGELFF. The CDR3 nucleotides read TGTGCCAGCAGCGCTAGCGGGGCTCATGACACCGGGGAGCTGTTTTTT. The chain links TRBV2 to TRBJ2-2, with 9 bases fitting TRBD2. CDR1 is SNHLY and CDR2 is FYNNEI in the germline V gene. The CDR3 is 16 residues long. V shed 6 bases and J 3 bases; nucleotides not matched to a gene: 8.

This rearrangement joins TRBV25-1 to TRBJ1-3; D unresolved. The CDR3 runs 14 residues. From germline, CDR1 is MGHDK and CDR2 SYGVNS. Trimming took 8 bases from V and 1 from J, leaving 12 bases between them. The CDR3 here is CASLDEVSGNTIYF. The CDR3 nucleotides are TGTGCCAGCCTAGACGAGGTATCTGGAAACACCATATATTTT.

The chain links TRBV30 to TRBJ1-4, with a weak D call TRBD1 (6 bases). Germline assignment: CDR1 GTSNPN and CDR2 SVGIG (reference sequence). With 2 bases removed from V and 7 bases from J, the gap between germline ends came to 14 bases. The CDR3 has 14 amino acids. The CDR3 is CAWSSHREVEKLFF. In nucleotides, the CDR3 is TGTGCCTGGAGTTCCCACAGGGAAGTTGAAAAACTGTTTTTT.

The CDR3 here is CASSNRVGGGTEAFF. The CDR3 DNA sequence: TGTGCCAGCAGCAATCGAGTAGGGGGTGGAACTGAAGCTTTCTTT. The rearrangement uses TRBV7-9 and TRBJ1-1, with TRBD1 as a possible D gene (6 bases). The CDR3 consists of 15 residues. CDR1 and CDR2 from the germline V gene are SEHNR and FQNEAQ (reference sequence). The V gene lost 5 bases and the J gene lost 5 bases, with 18 bases spanning the gap.

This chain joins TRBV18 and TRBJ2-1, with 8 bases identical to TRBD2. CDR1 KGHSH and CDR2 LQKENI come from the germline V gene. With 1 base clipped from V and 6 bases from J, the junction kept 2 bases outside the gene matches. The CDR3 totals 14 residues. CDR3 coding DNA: TGTGCCAGCTCACCACTAACTAGCGGCAATGAGCAGTTCTTC. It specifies CASSPLTSGNEQFF. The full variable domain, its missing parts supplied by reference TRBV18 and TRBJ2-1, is NAGVMQNPRHLVRRRGQEARLRCSPMKGHSHVYWYRQLPEEGLKFMVYLQKENIIDESGMPKERFSAEFPKEGPSILRIQQVVRGDSAAYFCASSPLTSGNEQFFGPGTRLTVL.

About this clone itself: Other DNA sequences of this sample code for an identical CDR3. CDR3 amino acids: CASSPQGYEQYF. The CDR3 nucleotides are TGTGCCAGCAGCCCACAGGGCTACGAGCAGTACTTC. The V call is TRBV11-2, the J call TRBJ2-7, with a tentative D call TRBD1 (6 bases). Trimming took 5 bases from V and 3 from J, leaving 8 bases between them. CDR3 length equals 12 residues. Per the germline V gene, CDR1 is SGHAT and CDR2 is FQNNGV.

CDR3 coding DNA: TGTGCCAGCAGGCCTACAGGGGTCTTATACCAGCCCCAGCATTTT. It translates to CASRPTGVLYQPQHF. V is TRBV6-5 and J is TRBJ1-5; 7 nucleotides line up with TRBD1. The CDR3 length is 15 residues. Trimming at V came to 6 bases and at J to 7 bases, leaving 12 bases not matched to a gene. Germline V lookup: CDR1 MNHEY, CDR2 SVGAGI.

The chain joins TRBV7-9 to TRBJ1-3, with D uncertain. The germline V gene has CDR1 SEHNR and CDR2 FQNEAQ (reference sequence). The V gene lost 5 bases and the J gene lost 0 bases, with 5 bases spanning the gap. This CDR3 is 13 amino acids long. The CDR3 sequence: CASSLNSGNTIYF. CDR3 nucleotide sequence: TGTGCCAGCAGCCTAAACTCTGGAAACACCATATATTTT. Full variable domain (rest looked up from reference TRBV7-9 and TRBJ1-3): DTGVSQNPRHKITKRGQNVTFRCDPISEHNRLYWYRQTLGQGPEFLTYFQNEAQLEKSRLLSDRFSAERPKGSFSTLEIQRTEQGDSAMYLCASSLNSGNTIYFGEGSWLTVV.

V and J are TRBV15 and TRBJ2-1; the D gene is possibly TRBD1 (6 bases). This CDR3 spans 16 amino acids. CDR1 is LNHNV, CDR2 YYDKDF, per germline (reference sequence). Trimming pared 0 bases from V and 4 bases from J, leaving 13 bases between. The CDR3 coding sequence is TGTGCCACCAGCAGAGAGCCCAGGGGCGCTTACAATGAGCAGTTCTTC. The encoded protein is CATSREPRGAYNEQFF.

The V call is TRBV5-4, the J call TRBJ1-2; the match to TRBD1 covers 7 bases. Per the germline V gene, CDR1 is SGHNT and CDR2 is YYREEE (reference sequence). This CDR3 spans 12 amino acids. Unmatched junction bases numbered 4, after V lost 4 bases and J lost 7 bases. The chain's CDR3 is CASSDRVLGYTF. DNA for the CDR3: TGTGCCAGCAGCGACAGGGTTCTTGGCTACACCTTC.

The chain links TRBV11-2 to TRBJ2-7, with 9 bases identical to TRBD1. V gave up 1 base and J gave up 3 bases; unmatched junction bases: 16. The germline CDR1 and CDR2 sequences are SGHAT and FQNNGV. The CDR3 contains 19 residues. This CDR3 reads CASSLVNTPGTGSIYEQYF. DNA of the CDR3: TGTGCCAGCAGCTTAGTGAATACCCCCGGGACAGGGTCTATCTACGAGCAGTACTTC.

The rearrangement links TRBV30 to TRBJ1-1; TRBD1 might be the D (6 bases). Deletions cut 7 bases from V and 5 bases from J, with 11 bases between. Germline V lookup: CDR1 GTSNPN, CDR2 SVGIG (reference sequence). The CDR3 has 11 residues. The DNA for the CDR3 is TGTGCCTCTCAGGGGTCAACTGAAGCTTTCTTT. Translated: CASQGSTEAFF.

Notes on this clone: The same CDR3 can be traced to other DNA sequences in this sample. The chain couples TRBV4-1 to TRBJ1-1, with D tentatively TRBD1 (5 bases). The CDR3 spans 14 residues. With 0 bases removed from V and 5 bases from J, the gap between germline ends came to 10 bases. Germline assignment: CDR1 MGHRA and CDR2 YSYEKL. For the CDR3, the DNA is TGCGCCAGCAGCCAAGAAGGTCGGGGGACTGAAGCTTTCTTT. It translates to CASSQEGRGTEAFF.

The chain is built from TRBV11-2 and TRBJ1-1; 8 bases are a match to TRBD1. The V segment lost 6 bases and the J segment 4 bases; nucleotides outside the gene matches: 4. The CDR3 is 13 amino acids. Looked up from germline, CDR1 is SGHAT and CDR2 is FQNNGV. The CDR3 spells CASSKDRATEAFF. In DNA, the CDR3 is TGTGCCAGCAGTAAGGACAGGGCCACTGAAGCTTTCTTT.

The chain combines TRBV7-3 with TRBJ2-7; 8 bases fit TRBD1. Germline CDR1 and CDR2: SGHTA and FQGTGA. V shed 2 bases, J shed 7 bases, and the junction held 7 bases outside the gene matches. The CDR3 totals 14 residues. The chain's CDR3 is CASSLWTGHEEQYF. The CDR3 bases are TGTGCCAGCAGCTTATGGACAGGGCACGAGGAGCAGTACTTC.

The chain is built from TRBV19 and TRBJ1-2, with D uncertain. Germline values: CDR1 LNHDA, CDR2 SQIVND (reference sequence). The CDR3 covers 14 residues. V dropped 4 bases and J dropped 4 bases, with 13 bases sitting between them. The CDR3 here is CASSNPNSGYGYTF. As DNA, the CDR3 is TGTGCCAGTAGTAACCCTAACTCGGGCTATGGCTACACCTTC.

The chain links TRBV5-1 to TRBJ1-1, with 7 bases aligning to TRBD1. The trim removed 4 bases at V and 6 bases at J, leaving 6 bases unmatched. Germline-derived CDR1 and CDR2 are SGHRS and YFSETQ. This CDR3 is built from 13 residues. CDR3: CASSASTGSEAFF. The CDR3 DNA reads TGCGCCAGCAGCGCATCGACAGGGTCTGAAGCTTTCTTT.

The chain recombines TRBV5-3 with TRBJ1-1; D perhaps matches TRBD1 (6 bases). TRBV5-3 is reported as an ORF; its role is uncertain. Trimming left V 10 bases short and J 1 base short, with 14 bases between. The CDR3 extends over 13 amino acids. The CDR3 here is CARSRGGNTEAFF. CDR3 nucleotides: TGTGCCCGCTCCAGGGGCGGGAACACTGAAGCTTTCTTT.

CDR3: CASTLSGRAEETQYF. The CDR3 nucleotides are TGTGCCAGCACCTTGAGCGGGAGGGCCGAGGAGACCCAGTACTTC. V is TRBV11-2 and J is TRBJ2-5, with 10 bases lining up with TRBD2. The CDR3 runs 15 residues. The V and J ends lost 7 bases and 5 bases, in that order; junction bases with no gene match: 10. Per germline, CDR1 SGHAT and CDR2 FQNNGV.

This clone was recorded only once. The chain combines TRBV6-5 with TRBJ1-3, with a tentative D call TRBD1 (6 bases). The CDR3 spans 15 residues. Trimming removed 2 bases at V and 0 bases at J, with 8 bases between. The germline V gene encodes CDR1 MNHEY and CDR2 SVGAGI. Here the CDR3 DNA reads TGTGCCAGCAGTTACCCACAGGGCTCTGGAAACACCATATATTTT. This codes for CASSYPQGSGNTIYF.

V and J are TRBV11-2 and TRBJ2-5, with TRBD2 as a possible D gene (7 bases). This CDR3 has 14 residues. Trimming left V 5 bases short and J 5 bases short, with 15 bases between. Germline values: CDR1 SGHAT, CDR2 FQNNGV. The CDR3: CASSPGGQGETQYF. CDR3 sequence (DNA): TGTGCCAGCAGCCCCGGGGGGCAGGGGGAGACCCAGTACTTC.